Listed here is a single TCR beta chain. The antigen remains unidentified. This table comes from immunoSEQ multiplex PCR, and its TCRdb copy is limited to in-frame clones, with some not included. This sample has around 50,000 clones, with about 76% found just once. The entry originates in a study of vaccination effects on CD4 cells after COVID-19. This CDR3 is built from 15 residues. Germline CDR1 reads SGHAT; CDR2 reads FQNNGV. Trimming cost V 5 bases and J 8 bases; bases outside gene matches: 9. Isolation of CD4+ T cells took place after less than twelve days of culture. PCR-confirmed SARS-CoV-2 infection occurred in the person between March and December 2020. Either the BNT162b2 or mRNA-1273 vaccine was given to participants in two doses. IL-2 medium was substituted for half the medium on days 3 and 7. Overall study findings and caveats: Marked clonal contraction was seen late after vaccination (in both infection- and vaccine-induced clones).

The chain uses TRBV11-2 and TRBJ2-3; 11 bases match TRBD2. The material sequenced was CD4+ T cells from PBMCs cultured without peptide, taken after COVID-19 vaccination. The source of this sequence is a human donor who had a prior SARS-CoV-2 infection. The CDR3 sequence is CASSPGTSGAGTQYF. CDR3 DNA: TGTGCCAGCAGCCCCGGGACTAGCGGAGCAGGTACGCAGTATTTT.